A selection of T cell receptor beta chains follows, all from one sample in a study of blood T cell repertoires in COVID-19. TCRdb keeps only in-frame clones here, not all; method: immunoSEQ multiplex PCR. The data show 300,000 or so clones, around 88% seen once. The sample taken for sequencing was peripheral blood. The receptor set was obtained from a woman aged 45-65 years with acute or convalescent COVID-19. Each CDR3 is given with its conserved first and last residue. The D gene is left open where the match is weak. Where a row states a size, it is once, few, many or the class of an expanded clone; other rows omit it.

CDR3 DNA	CDR3 protein	clone size	D gene	J gene	V gene
TGTGCCAGCAGTTATCCCCTGAGAAGGACAGGAGTCACCGGGGAGCTGTTTTTT	CASSYPLRRTGVTGELFF	once	TRBD1	TRBJ2-2	TRBV6-2/TRBV6-3
TGTGCCTGCCAGACAGGGAACGAGCAAGAGACCCAGTACTTC	CACQTGNEQETQYF	NA	TRBD1	TRBJ2-5	TRBV30
TGTGCCAGCAGCCCATCTAGGGGTATTAACCCTGAAGCTTTCTTT	CASSPSRGINPEAFF	NA	NA	TRBJ1-1	TRBV7-9
TGCGCCAGTACCCCGGACAGGGGATACGGCTACACCTTC	CASTPDRGYGYTF	NA	TRBD1	TRBJ1-2	TRBV5-1
TGTGCCAGCAGCCCCCAAGGGGCCCCAGATACGCAGTATTTT	CASSPQGAPDTQYF	NA	NA	TRBJ2-3	TRBV11-2
TGTGCCAGCAGTGAATTGGTCAGCTCTGGAAACACCATATATTTT	CASSELVSSGNTIYF	few	NA	TRBJ1-3	TRBV2
TGTGCCAGCAGTTCAGGGGGGAGCTCCTACAATGAGCAGTTCTTC	CASSSGGSSYNEQFF	NA	NA	TRBJ2-1	TRBV6-1
TGTGCCAGCAGTCCCCAGCGGACAGGGGATTACGAGCAGTACTTC	CASSPQRTGDYEQYF	NA	TRBD1	TRBJ2-7	TRBV6-2/TRBV6-3
TGTGCCACCGGGAGACCAAACACTGAAGCTTTCTTT	CATGRPNTEAFF	few	NA	TRBJ1-1	TRBV14
TGTGCCAGCAGTCTCCTGGGACTGAGCTCTGGAAACACCATATATTTT	CASSLLGLSSGNTIYF	once	NA	TRBJ1-3	TRBV2
TGTGCCAGCACCCCAGGGCGGTGGAGCAATCAGCCCCAGCATTTT	CASTPGRWSNQPQHF	NA	NA	TRBJ1-5	TRBV27
TGTGCCAGCAGTCCCTCCCCAGGGGGCGCATACGAGCAGTACTTC	CASSPSPGGAYEQYF	NA	TRBD1	TRBJ2-7	TRBV27
TGTGCCTGGAGTCCTCTGGGACTAGCGGGAGGAGGGACCCAGTACTTC	CAWSPLGLAGGGTQYF	NA	TRBD2	TRBJ2-5	TRBV30
TGCGCCAGCAAGGGACAGCAAATCATAGGCACTGAAGCTTTCTTT	CASKGQQIIGTEAFF	NA	TRBD1	TRBJ1-1	TRBV5-1
TGTGCCAGCAGCTTGGTCGGTGAGCTCCAAGAGACCCAGTACTTC	CASSLVGELQETQYF	NA	NA	TRBJ2-5	TRBV5-4
TGTGCCAGCAGTGAACACAGCCCAAACACTGAAGCTTTCTTT	CASSEHSPNTEAFF	NA	NA	TRBJ1-1	TRBV6-1
TGTGCCAGCAGCCCAATCAGGGGGACCGGGGAGCTGTTTTTT	CASSPIRGTGELFF	few	TRBD1	TRBJ2-2	TRBV3-1/TRBV3-2
TGTGCCAGCAGTAACCAGTTTTCCCAGCATTTT	CASSNQFSQHF	NA	NA	TRBJ1-5	TRBV2
TGTGCCAGCAGGGAACTAGCGGGAGTAGAGACCCAGTACTTC	CASRELAGVETQYF	few	TRBD2	TRBJ2-5	TRBV2
TGTGCCAGCATGGACAGACTTTACGAGCAGTACTTC	CASMDRLYEQYF	NA	NA	TRBJ2-7	TRBV6-5
TGTGCCTGGAACCACAATAATCAGCCCCAGCATTTT	CAWNHNNQPQHF	NA	NA	TRBJ1-5	TRBV30
TGTGCCAGCAGCCAAGCCGGCGGGGAAGATACGCAGTATTTT	CASSQAGGEDTQYF	NA	NA	TRBJ2-3	TRBV3-1/TRBV3-2
TGTGCCAGTAGTACCCCGACTGATGCTAACTATGGCTACACCTTC	CASSTPTDANYGYTF	NA	NA	TRBJ1-2	TRBV19
TGCGCCAGCAGCTTGGCAGGGGGCGAGACTGAAGCTTTCTTT	CASSLAGGETEAFF	NA	TRBD1	TRBJ1-1	TRBV5-1
TGTGCCAGCAGCTTTTCCACAGGGGGCCGCACAGATACGCAGTATTTT	CASSFSTGGRTDTQYF	NA	TRBD1	TRBJ2-3	TRBV7-6
TGTGCCAGCAGCCTGGACAGCTCCTATAATTCACCCCTCCACTTT	CASSLDSSYNSPLHF	NA	NA	TRBJ1-6	TRBV11-3
TGTGCCAGCAGCGATAGACAAAGGGGCAATGAGCAGTTCTTC	CASSDRQRGNEQFF	once	NA	TRBJ2-1	TRBV7-8
TGTGCCAGCAGTGGAAAAGGGGGCTCGAAAAACATTCAGTACTTC	CASSGKGGSKNIQYF	few	TRBD1	TRBJ2-4	TRBV27
TGTGCCAGCAGCCCGGGGGACAGGCCAGAAACCCAGTACTTC	CASSPGDRPETQYF	few	TRBD1	TRBJ2-5	TRBV7-2
TGTGCCAGCTCACCCGGCCGGATTGACCAGGGCACTGAAGCTTTCTTT	CASSPGRIDQGTEAFF	NA	NA	TRBJ1-1	TRBV18
TGTGCCAGCAGCTTAACAGGGGCAGATACGCAGTATTTT	CASSLTGADTQYF	NA	TRBD1	TRBJ2-3	TRBV13
TGTGCCACCAGTGGGGACAGAGATGAAGCTTTCTTT	CATSGDRDEAFF	many	TRBD1	TRBJ1-1	TRBV24-1
TGTGCCAGTAGTAGGGGACAGGGTTACACCATATATTTT	CASSRGQGYTIYF	NA	TRBD1	TRBJ1-3	TRBV19
TGCGCCAGCGGGACAGGGTTCTATGGCTACACCTTC	CASGTGFYGYTF	NA	TRBD1	TRBJ1-2	TRBV5-1
TGTGCCTGGAGCTATCAAGAGACCCAGTACTTC	CAWSYQETQYF	NA	NA	TRBJ2-5	TRBV30
TGCGCCAGCAGCCGCAGCCCCAATCAGGACACCGGGGAGCTGTTTTTT	CASSRSPNQDTGELFF	few	NA	TRBJ2-2	TRBV4-1
TGTGCCAGCAGCGGGGTTTACAATGAGCAGTTCTTC	CASSGVYNEQFF	NA	NA	TRBJ2-1	TRBV6-5
TGTGCCTGGAGTGTTGGGACTTCTTTAATGTACTTC	CAWSVGTSLMYF	NA	NA	TRBJ2-4	TRBV30
TGTGCCAGCACACGGACCCGAGGGACTGAAGCTTTCTTT	CASTRTRGTEAFF	NA	NA	TRBJ1-1	TRBV27
TGTGCCAGCAGCTCGACTAGCGGGGGGGTGTCAGATACGCAGTATTTT	CASSSTSGGVSDTQYF	NA	TRBD2	TRBJ2-3	TRBV5-4
TGCGCCAGCAGTTTGGGGGGGTCCACTGAAGCTTTCTTT	CASSLGGSTEAFF	NA	NA	TRBJ1-1	TRBV4-1
TGCAGTGCTAGTATCTCAGGGACTGAACTCGGGGAGCAGTTCTTC	CSASISGTELGEQFF	NA	NA	TRBJ2-1	TRBV20-1
TGCGCCAGCAGCCAAGAAAGCGGTCCCGCTTACTATGGCTACACCTTC	CASSQESGPAYYGYTF	NA	NA	TRBJ1-2	TRBV4-1
TGTGCCAGCAGCTTGGTGGGGCTACAAGAGACCCAGTACTTC	CASSLVGLQETQYF	NA	NA	TRBJ2-5	TRBV5-5
TGTGCCAGCAGATTAGCGGGGGGATGGAATGAGCAGTTCTTC	CASRLAGGWNEQFF	NA	TRBD2	TRBJ2-1	TRBV7-2
TGTGCCAGCAGTTTATTCGCACAGCCTAATGAAAAACTGTTTTTT	CASSLFAQPNEKLFF	NA	NA	TRBJ1-4	TRBV27
TGTGCCAGCAGCCCTGGGACAGGGGGGAAAGCGGTCCAGCATTTT	CASSPGTGGKAVQHF	NA	TRBD1	TRBJ1-5	TRBV7-2
TGTGCCAGCAGTCTGAAAAGATGGGATGGACGGGGGCAGTACTTC	CASSLKRWDGRGQYF	NA	NA	TRBJ2-7	TRBV6-2/TRBV6-3
TGTGCCAGCTCTAAGGACAGCTCCTACTACGAGCAGTACTTC	CASSKDSSYYEQYF	NA	NA	TRBJ2-7	TRBV11-2
TGCGCCAGCAGCTCGGGACAGGGGCACAATGAGCAGTTCTTC	CASSSGQGHNEQFF	NA	TRBD1	TRBJ2-1	TRBV5-1
TGTGCCAGCAGCTTATTATCGGGAAATCAGCCCCAGCATTTT	CASSLLSGNQPQHF	NA	NA	TRBJ1-5	TRBV7-9
TGTGCCAGTAGTATAGGAGGAACTGGAAACACCATATATTTT	CASSIGGTGNTIYF	NA	NA	TRBJ1-3	TRBV19
TGCGCCAGCAGCTTGGAAGATTCGGGGTCACCCCTCCACTTT	CASSLEDSGSPLHF	few	NA	TRBJ1-6	TRBV5-1
TGTGCCACCGGGACAGGGGGTAACAGCAATGAGCAGTTCTTC	CATGTGGNSNEQFF	NA	TRBD1	TRBJ2-1	TRBV15
TGTGCCAGTACCCGGGAGTCGAGGGAAAAACTGTTTTTT	CASTRESREKLFF	NA	NA	TRBJ1-4	TRBV2
TGTGCCAGCAGCTTAATTGGACAGGGGGGAAACACCGGGGAGCTGTTTTTT	CASSLIGQGGNTGELFF	NA	TRBD1	TRBJ2-2	TRBV7-3
TGTGCCAGTAGAACGCGGCAGCTACTTGAAGCTTTCTTT	CASRTRQLLEAFF	NA	NA	TRBJ1-1	TRBV19
TGCGCCAGCAGCCGCAAGACAGGTAACACTGAAGCTTTCTTT	CASSRKTGNTEAFF	many	NA	TRBJ1-1	TRBV4-3
TGTGCCAGCAGCCCTGGGGCAGCCCTCAATCAGCCCCAGCATTTT	CASSPGAALNQPQHF	NA	NA	TRBJ1-5	TRBV5-6
TGTGCCAGCATCCTAAGGGGAGGGGGGGCCCTCACCGGGGAGCTGTTTTTT	CASILRGGGALTGELFF	NA	NA	TRBJ2-2	TRBV2